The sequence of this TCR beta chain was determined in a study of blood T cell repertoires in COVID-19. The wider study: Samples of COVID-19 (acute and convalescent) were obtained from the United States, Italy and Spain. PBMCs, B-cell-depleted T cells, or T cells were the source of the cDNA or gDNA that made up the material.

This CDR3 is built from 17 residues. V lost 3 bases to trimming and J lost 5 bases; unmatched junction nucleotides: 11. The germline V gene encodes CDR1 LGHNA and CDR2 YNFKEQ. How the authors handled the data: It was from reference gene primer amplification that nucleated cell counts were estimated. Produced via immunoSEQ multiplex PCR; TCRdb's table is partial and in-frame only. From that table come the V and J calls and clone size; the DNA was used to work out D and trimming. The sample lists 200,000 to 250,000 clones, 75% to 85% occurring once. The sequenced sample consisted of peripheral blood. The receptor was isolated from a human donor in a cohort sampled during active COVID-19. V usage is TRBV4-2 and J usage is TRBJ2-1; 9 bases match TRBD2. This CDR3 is CASSHDTLRGGNNEQFF. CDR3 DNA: TGTGCCAGCAGCCATGACACTTTGCGGGGGGGGAACAATGAGCAGTTCTTC.